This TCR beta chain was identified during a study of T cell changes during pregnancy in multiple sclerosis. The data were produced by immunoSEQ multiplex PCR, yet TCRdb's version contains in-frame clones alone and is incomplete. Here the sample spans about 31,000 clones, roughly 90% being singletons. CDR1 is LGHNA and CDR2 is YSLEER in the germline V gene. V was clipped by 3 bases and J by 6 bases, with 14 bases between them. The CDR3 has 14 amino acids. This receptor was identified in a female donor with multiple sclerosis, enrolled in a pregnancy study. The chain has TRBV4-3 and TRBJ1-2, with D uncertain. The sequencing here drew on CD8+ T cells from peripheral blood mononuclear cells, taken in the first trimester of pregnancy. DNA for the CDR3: TGCGCCAGCAGCCACCATCGAACCCAGGATGGCTACACCTTC. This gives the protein CASSHHRTQDGYTF.